The clone carrying this T cell receptor beta chain was recorded a few times. Its antigen is as yet unknown. Findings and caveats of the study: In terms of TCR gene usage, tumor memory CD4+ T cells clustered together with blood and lymph node memory CD4+ cells, as well as with lymph node naive CD4+ cells.

Each CDR3 protein is one row after TCRdb ran MiXCR on the 5' RACE reads. The table includes 8,000 to 8,500 distinct CDR3 sequences, approximately 71% detected once. This CDR3 is 16 amino acids long. Germline loops: CDR1 DFQATT, CDR2 SNEGSKA (reference sequence). With 3 bases clipped from V and 5 bases from J, the junction kept 10 bases outside the gene matches. Sequencing was done on a sample of tumor-infiltrating naive CD4+ T cells sorted from the breast tumor. Noted subset: naive CD4+ T cells, CD4+CD45RA+CD25-. V and J are TRBV20-1 and TRBJ1-6, with 7 bases fitting TRBD1. This clonotype was obtained from a female donor with breast cancer. CDR3 nucleotide sequence: TGCAGTGCTAGGGCCGACAGGGAAAGAAATAATTCACCCCTCCACTTT. This translates into CSARADRERNNSPLHF.